This passage covers 21 T cell receptor beta chains from one sample sequenced in a study of blood T cell repertoires in COVID-19. Only in-frame clones appear in the TCRdb table, and some are missing; sequencing was by immunoSEQ multiplex PCR. This table holds 50,000 to 55,000 clones, just under 85% found once. The sequencing sample was made of peripheral blood. These TCRs come from a human donor in a cohort sampled during active COVID-19.

This clone was seen a handful of times. The J gene is TRBJ2-3, the V gene TRBV11-3; 7 bases line up with TRBD2. The junction had 10 bases not matched to a gene; V was cut back by 5 bases and J by 5 bases. Looked up from germline, CDR1 is SGHNT and CDR2 is YENEEA. The CDR3 length is 15 residues. This chain's CDR3 is CASSPTAGGGDTQYF. CDR3 sequence (DNA): TGTGCCAGCAGCCCCACAGCGGGCGGGGGAGATACGCAGTATTTT. Drawing the rest from reference TRBV11-3 and TRBJ2-3, the complete variable domain is EAGVVQSPRYKIIEKKQPVAFWCNPISGHNTLYWYLQNLGQGPELLIRYENEEAVDDSQLPKDRFSAERLKGVDSTLKIQPAELGDSAVYLCASSPTAGGGDTQYFGPGTRLTVL.

The CDR3 is CASRQDRGGSPLHF. The DNA of the CDR3 is TGCGCCAGCAGACAGGACAGGGGAGGATCACCCCTCCACTTT. The chain combines TRBV4-3 with TRBJ1-6, with TRBD1 matching 9 bases. The CDR3 covers 14 residues. Germline lookup yields CDR1 LGHNA and CDR2 YSLEER. The ends lost 6 bases at V and 10 bases at J; junction bases unmatched: 7.

The CDR3 here is CASSLSQAGLGEQYF. The CDR3 bases are TGTGCCAGCAGCTTGAGCCAGGCAGGATTAGGCGAGCAGTACTTC. This chain joins TRBV3-1 (or the pseudogene TRBV3-2) and TRBJ2-7; no firm D call. CDR1 is LGHDT and CDR2 is YNNKEL in the germline V gene (reference sequence). This CDR3 comprises 15 residues. The V gene lost 5 bases and the J gene lost 6 bases, with 20 bases spanning the gap.

V gene TRBV6-1 combines with J gene TRBJ1-3, with a weak D call TRBD1 (5 bases). The CDR3 runs to 15 residues. The germline CDR1 and CDR2 sequences are MNHNS and SASEGT. Trimming removed 0 bases at V and 4 bases at J, with 10 bases between. CDR3 amino acids: CASSEAPGSGNTIYF. The CDR3 bases are TGTGCCAGCAGTGAAGCCCCAGGGTCGGGAAACACCATATATTTT.

This clone has only one observation. The chain carries TRBV7-3 and TRBJ1-1, with TRBD1 as a possible D gene (6 bases). Trimming removed 4 bases at V and 5 bases at J, with 20 bases between. The CDR3 contains 16 residues. CDR1 is SGHTA and CDR2 is FQGTGA in the germline V gene. The CDR3: CASSYFPQGIGTEAFF. The CDR3 nucleotides read TGTGCCAGCAGCTATTTCCCACAGGGCATTGGGACTGAAGCTTTCTTT.

V usage is TRBV6-5 and J usage is TRBJ2-1; 10 nucleotides line up with TRBD1. J was trimmed by 9 bases and V by 6 bases; bases with no gene match: 11. Germline loops: CDR1 MNHEY, CDR2 SVGAGI. The CDR3 sequence is 15 residues long. Here the CDR3 DNA reads TGTGCCAGCAGAGCCGGGACAGGGGACCGCGCTGAGCAGTTCTTC. It encodes CASRAGTGDRAEQFF.

This chain joins TRBV20-1 and TRBJ2-1; 11 bases are a match to TRBD2. The CDR3 length is 18 residues. Unmatched junction bases numbered 15, after V lost 3 bases and J lost 5 bases. The V gene's germline CDR1 is DFQATT and CDR2 SNEGSKA (reference sequence). CDR3 sequence: CSASHSGRAAWGDNEQFF. The CDR3 bases are TGCAGTGCTAGTCATAGCGGGAGGGCCGCCTGGGGGGACAATGAGCAGTTCTTC.

This clone was counted once. The rearrangement links TRBV6-5 to TRBJ2-6, with D perhaps TRBD2 (5 bases). Germline CDR1 reads MNHEY; CDR2 reads SVGAGI. The ends were cut back, 7 bases at V and 1 base at J, with 11 bases in the middle. The CDR3 length is 15 residues. Here the CDR3 DNA reads TGTGCCAGCACGGGATTGAGTTCTGGGGCCAACGTCCTGACTTTC. Its translation: CASTGLSSGANVLTF.

The chain couples TRBV19 to TRBJ2-3, with TRBD2 matching over 11 bases. V lost 7 bases to trimming and J lost 1 base; unmatched junction nucleotides: 7. In germline, CDR1 is LNHDA, CDR2 SQIVND (reference sequence). The CDR3 has 16 residues. CDR3 amino acids: CASTSLAGGRTDTQYF. CDR3 nucleotide sequence: TGTGCCAGTACATCCTTAGCGGGAGGGCGCACAGATACGCAGTATTTT. Combining the CDR3 with reference TRBV19 and TRBJ2-3 gives the whole variable domain DGGITQSPKYLFRKEGQNVTLSCEQNLNHDAMYWYRQDPGQGLRLIYYSQIVNDFQKGDIAEGYSVSREKKESFPLTVTSAQKNPTAFYLCASTSLAGGRTDTQYFGPGTRLTVL.

This sequence joins TRBV9 and TRBJ2-7, with 12 nucleotides matching TRBD1. From germline, CDR1 is SGDLS and CDR2 YYNGEE. Trimming removed 7 bases from V and 5 bases from J; junction bases left unmatched: 1. The CDR3 has 12 residues. In DNA form, the CDR3 reads TGTGCCAGCGGGACAGGGGGCCACGAGCAGTACTTC. It translates to CASGTGGHEQYF.

The V and J genes are TRBV6-6 and TRBJ2-5, with 9 bases matching TRBD1. The CDR3 is made up of 16 amino acids. V gave up 2 bases and J gave up 4 bases; unmatched junction bases: 8. CDR1 and CDR2 from the germline V gene are MNHNY and SVGAGI (reference sequence). In DNA form, the CDR3 reads TGTGCCAGCAGTTACGTTGACAGGGGGTTAGGAGAGACCCAGTACTTC. Translating it yields CASSYVDRGLGETQYF.

This sequence joins TRBV5-1 and TRBJ2-3; D uncertain. V gave up 6 bases and J gave up 2 bases, with 7 bases separating them. The CDR3 extends over 12 amino acids. The V gene's germline CDR1 is SGHRS and CDR2 YFSETQ. The CDR3 region has the DNA TGCGCCAGCAAATTACACACAGATACGCAGTATTTT. Translated, it gives CASKLHTDTQYF. The full variable domain, its missing parts supplied by reference TRBV5-1 and TRBJ2-3, is KAGVTQTPRYLIKTRGQQVTLSCSPISGHRSVSWYQQTPGQGLQFLFEYFSETQRNKGNFPGRFSGRQFSNSRSEMNVSTLELGDSALYLCASKLHTDTQYFGPGTRLTVL.

The chain employs TRBV4-3 and TRBJ2-3, with 8 bases fitting TRBD1. After removal of 1 base from V and 3 bases from J, the junction contained 6 bases not matched to a gene. Germline V gene lookup returns CDR1 LGHNA and CDR2 YSLEER. CDR3 length: 16 amino acids. CDR3 sequence reads: CASSQGRTGSTDTQYF. The CDR3 DNA is TGCGCCAGCAGCCAAGGGCGGACAGGGTCAACAGATACGCAGTATTTT.

The chain is built from TRBV5-8 and TRBJ2-7, with a weak D call TRBD2 (6 bases). Trimming left V 4 bases short and J 6 bases short, with 11 bases between. This CDR3 spans 12 amino acids. Germline-derived CDR1 and CDR2 are SGHTS and YDEGEE. The CDR3 bases are TGTGCCAGCAGCGCTTATAGCGGCGAGCAGTACTTC. Translating gives CASSAYSGEQYF.

This clone was counted only a few times. The chain employs TRBV7-9 and TRBJ2-1; 8 bases match TRBD1. The CDR3 has 14 amino acids. Germline loops: CDR1 SEHNR, CDR2 FQNEAQ (reference sequence). V lost 5 bases, J lost 10 bases, and 10 bases stayed unmatched. In nucleotides, the CDR3 is TGTGCCAGCAGCCCGGGACAGGAGCTAGCCGAGCAGTTCTTC. Residues: CASSPGQELAEQFF.

The gene calls are TRBV28 and TRBJ2-5; TRBD1 aligns across 11 bases. CDR1 MDHEN and CDR2 SYDVKM come from the germline V gene. V lost 8 bases and J lost 5; bases outside the gene matches: 13. The CDR3 has 16 amino acids. CDR3 DNA: TGTGCCAGCGACCACTCCCGGACAGGGGGCTTGGAGACCCAGTACTTC. Its protein product is CASDHSRTGGLETQYF.

The CDR3 loop reads CSVDPGLSYGYTF. CDR3 DNA: TGCAGCGTTGACCCAGGGCTAAGCTATGGCTACACCTTC. The chain carries TRBV29-1 and TRBJ1-2; D possibly corresponds to TRBD1 (5 bases). CDR3 length equals 13 residues. Trimming left V 3 bases short and J 4 bases short, with 12 bases between. The germline gives CDR1 SQVTM, CDR2 ANQGSEA.

The chain links TRBV5-4 to TRBJ2-7; 8 bases are shared with TRBD2. Losses at the gene ends were 1 base for V and 2 bases for J; bases not matched to a gene: 5. Per the germline V gene, CDR1 is SGHNT and CDR2 is YYREEE (reference sequence). The CDR3 covers 15 residues. Here the CDR3 reads CASSLRAGEAYEQYF. The CDR3 nucleotides read TGTGCCAGCAGCTTGCGAGCGGGGGAGGCCTACGAGCAGTACTTC.

The V and J genes are TRBV30 and TRBJ2-5, with 7 bases lining up with TRBD1. Looked up from germline, CDR1 is GTSNPN and CDR2 is SVGIG (reference sequence). Unmatched junction bases numbered 5, after V lost 2 bases and J lost 2 bases. The CDR3 extends over 14 amino acids. The DNA of the CDR3 is TGTGCCTGGAGTTTAGGGGGCGGTCAAGAGACCCAGTACTTC. Translation gives CAWSLGGGQETQYF.

CDR3 protein: CASGLEGATEAFF. CDR3 sequence (DNA): TGTGCCAGCGGCCTCGAGGGGGCGACAGAAGCTTTCTTT. The chain uses TRBV27 and TRBJ1-1; 7 bases map to TRBD1. Germline CDR1 is MNHEY and CDR2 is SMNVEV (reference sequence). The CDR3 contains 13 residues. V lost 8 bases to trimming and J lost 8 bases; unmatched junction nucleotides: 11.

V gene TRBV4-1 combines with J gene TRBJ2-2; D might be TRBD1 (5 bases). Germline CDR1 MGHRA, CDR2 YSYEKL. The CDR3 totals 17 residues. The V end lost 1 base, the J end lost 0 bases, and 12 bases lay between the germline ends. The CDR3 loop is CASSQVGSGTNTGELFF. In DNA, the CDR3 is TGCGCCAGCAGCCAAGTTGGGTCAGGGACGAACACCGGGGAGCTGTTTTTT.